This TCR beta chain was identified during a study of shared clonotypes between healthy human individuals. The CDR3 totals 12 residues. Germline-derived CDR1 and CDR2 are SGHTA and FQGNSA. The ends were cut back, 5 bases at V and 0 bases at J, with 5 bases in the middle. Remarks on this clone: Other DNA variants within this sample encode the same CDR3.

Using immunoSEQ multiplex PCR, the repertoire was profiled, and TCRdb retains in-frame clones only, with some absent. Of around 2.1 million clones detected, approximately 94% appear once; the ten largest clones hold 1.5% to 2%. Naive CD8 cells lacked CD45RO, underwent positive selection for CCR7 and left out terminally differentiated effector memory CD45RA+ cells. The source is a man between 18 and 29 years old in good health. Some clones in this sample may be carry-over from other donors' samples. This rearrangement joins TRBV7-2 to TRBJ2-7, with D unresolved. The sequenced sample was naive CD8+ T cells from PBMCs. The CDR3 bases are TGTGCCAGCAGCCTGAGCTCCTACGAGCAGTACTTC. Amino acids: CASSLSSYEQYF.